A single TCR beta chain is shown here with its context. Its antigen remains unidentified. Base qualities were left out, and no much larger clone turns up one base away. This sample was included in a study of cytomegalovirus exposure and HLA in healthy donors (dated by TCRdb to 2017 to 2019). Context from the whole study: An earlier analysis of under 600 of the donors reported 276 Gb of sequence data and 100 million to 130 million unique TCR beta sequences from about 179 million T cells. An early release covering around 630 HLA-typed donors comprised 250 to 350 gigabases of sequencing data and 85 million to 100 million unique TCR sequences. Of the roughly 400 genotyped donors, 70% to 90% were placed in the genetic ancestry cluster associated with self-reported Caucasian donors. The study aimed to test whether signatures of past pathogen exposure could be identified by cataloging public T cell receptors. The T cell repertoires of under 700 subjects were profiled by immunosequencing and related to cytomegalovirus serostatus. In addition to the first cohort of 666 subjects, a separate validation cohort of approximately 130 different subjects was used. To predict cytomegalovirus infection status, the study combined high-throughput TCR immunosequencing, statistical association of individual TCRs with disease status, and machine learning. In a later analysis, previously published TCR beta repertoires from 670 or so donors were re-analyzed and high-resolution HLA genotyping was added so that TCR occurrence patterns could be studied. Rather than using new phenotypic data, the later analysis identified candidate immune exposures from TCR beta sequences and from how often those sequences occurred across donors. An earlier analysis of 587 of the donors applied high-throughput TCR beta sequencing to assess whether each TCR beta V gene segment acted as functional or pseudogenic. Donor age, sex, ethnicity and CMV serostatus were compiled alongside the repertoire data. Genome-wide SNP genotypes for about 65% of the 666 donors were used in a later genetic analysis, which treated that subset as a discovery cohort. Every discovery cohort repertoire had been produced on one sequencing platform. HLA typing covered class I and class II loci at four-digit resolution. The number of typed donors differed by locus: about 629-630 for A, B, C, DRB1 and DQB1; approximately 520 for DQA1; 600 to 610 for DPA1; and about 450 for DPB1. A handful of DR-DQ haplotypes were handled as single units for association and clustering because linkage in the cohort was strong. Among under 450 genotyped donors of the cohort, an average of around 240,000 unique TCR beta nucleotide sequences were sequenced per donor, roughly 18% of them non-productive. Broad study findings and their caveats: Some IMGT-functional V segments, including TRBV6-2 and TRBV6-3, could not be distinguished by the 87-base-pair reads and were therefore excluded. In a later analysis, some 18,000 TCR beta sequences were associated with specific HLA alleles at a false discovery rate of 0.05. A few of the identified cytomegalovirus-associated TCR beta chains were confirmed in vitro to be specific for cytomegalovirus antigens. An earlier analysis of approximately 570 of the donors showed that most TCR beta V segments appeared in productive rearrangements either about 87% or about 30% of the time, which broadly matched IMGT annotations. The sequencing pipeline was judged likely to have produced a cluster of highly shared sequence variants as a technical artifact. When HLA alleles, especially DR and DQ, strongly co-occurred, attributing TCR associations to individual alleles was difficult. Most TCR sequences were observed very rarely across donors, whereas some public TCRs were present in many individuals. A further reported finding was that TCR beta sequences accurately predicted the HLA-A and HLA-B alleles for most subjects in the first cohort. A total of fewer than 200 TCR beta chains were listed by the study as associated with cytomegalovirus. V-gene and J-gene trimming of TCR beta chains was associated with a missense DCLRE1C variant in a later genetic analysis, and the association was replicated in an independent cohort. Because counts were too low, about 18 rarely observed V segments, including chromosome 9 orphons, were excluded from the earlier analysis of around 640 of the donors. Correlated functional status among segregating V segments might reflect linkage disequilibrium, but an unknown experimental factor could not be ruled out. The cohort was sequenced for TCR beta chains only, and without alpha or paired-chain data the features that could be detected were limited. The classifier was reported to diagnose cytomegalovirus status with high specificity and sensitivity in both the original cohort and the validation cohort. Sequencing depth was assumed to be roughly uniform across donors in the presence/absence analyses, though that assumption may not hold. It was suggested by the authors that the approach could potentially be generalized to other disease states and immunological phenotypes. In a later analysis, most CMV-associated TCR beta chains were found to appear HLA-restricted, with HLA associations seemingly driven largely by CMV exposure. Because HLA typing was missing for some donors at each locus, association tests included only the typed subset. CMV serostatus was the only immune exposure information available for the cohort. Compared with the approximately 720-donor mean, donors in an Asian-associated ancestry cluster had fewer N-insertions in productive TCRs, according to a later genetic analysis. A later analysis found that TCR association rates varied across HLA loci, with DRB1 alleles showing the most associated TCRs and HLA-C alleles the fewest. In a later analysis, several top co-occurrence clusters were reported to appear linked to parvovirus B19, influenza, CMV and Epstein-Barr virus. Compared with equally common non-associated chains, HLA-associated TCR beta chains in a later analysis were more clonally expanded and had lower generation probabilities.

CDR3 length: 13 amino acids, cysteine to phenylalanine. Only the CDR3 portion is preserved as DNA: 39 bases, with reading frame beginning at the first base. V is cut by 5 bases and J by 5 bases, and the space between the germline ends is 12 bases. Looking up the germline V gene yields CDR1 MNHEY and CDR2 SVGAGI. Library creation used the immunoSEQ multiplex PCR assay. A mixture of 60 forward primers for TCR Vbeta segments and 13 reverse primers for TCR Jbeta segments was used in the multiplex PCR. The CDR3 region of rearranged TCR beta genes was amplified from genomic DNA by a multiplex PCR assay. The amplified TCR beta libraries were sequenced on the Illumina HiSeq System as 87-base-pair reads. In the authors' own workflow: In a later analysis, tens of millions of unique TCR beta chains were counted across the 650 to 750 repertoires, and roughly 10 million of these chains were shared by at least two donors. Raw reads were error-corrected and collapsed into unique sequences with a nearest-neighbor algorithm that merged closely related sequences to remove PCR and sequencing errors. V, D and J gene segments were assigned by aligning CDR3 sequences to IMGT reference sequences. For a sequence to be retained, at least a six-nucleotide match to both a V gene segment and a J gene segment was required. A rearrangement was called productive if the CDR3 had no stop codons and remained in frame with V and J, and every other rearrangement was called non-productive. Following IMGT convention, CDR3 was defined as the stretch from the second conserved V-encoded cysteine to the conserved J-encoded phenylalanine. In an earlier analysis of 587 of the donors, sequences lacking an unambiguous match to a single V gene segment were excluded. In an earlier analysis of about 590 of the donors, a V segment was called functional when productive rearrangements were above 56.7%, and segregating when the standard deviation between donors exceeded 5%. A statistical classification framework was built to diagnose cytomegalovirus status from the catalog of TCR beta chain sequences. In a later analysis, TCR nucleotide sequences were compared against IMGT/GENE-DB human TR gene sequences so that V and J genes could be assigned. The TCRdist pipeline was used in a later analysis to assign CDR3 sequences and most-parsimonious VDJ recombination scenarios. In a later analysis, every TCR beta chain was defined by the combination of its CDR3 amino acid sequence and its V-gene family, and reads without a unique V-gene family were dropped. As a way to deal with suspected cross-contamination and a sequencing artifact, a later analysis dropped 592 nucleotide sequences that were highly shared and had low generation probability. In a later analysis, a clonal expansion index for each public chain was calculated from normalized within-repertoire ranks of inferred template counts. Generation probabilities in a later analysis came from a VDJ recombination model fitted to out-of-frame rearrangements, and those results were checked against IGoR. In a later analysis, hypergeometric tests were used to score TCR-TCR, TCR-HLA and TCR-CMV co-occurrence, with a repertoire-size bias correction applied to TCR pairs. To estimate false discovery rates, a later analysis permuted the HLA or CMV assignments 20 times. A later analysis grouped co-occurring TCRs with DBSCAN, adding TCRdist sequence similarity when clustering within HLA-allele-positive subsets. Repertoires with fewer than 30,000 or more than 120,000 public chains, plus five repertoires with anomalous nucleotide sharing, were excluded from co-occurrence clustering. TCRdb took over this immuneACCESS table, retaining in-frame rearrangements with V and J assigned. Such tables are incomplete; in checked studies, under half of the missing clones stem from an unresolved V gene, and the remainder is unexplained. The V and J calls and the clone size are those of that table, but D and trimming were determined from the DNA. This sample is represented by roughly 160,000 clones; roughly 80% of them were singletons. 3.5% to 4.5% of the sample is in the top ten clones.

The cohort was made up of several hundred healthy bone marrow donors. At the time of sampling, all cohort members were nominally healthy, though unrecorded immune exposures were likely present. The donor was CMV seropositive and belonged to the group of a few hundred seropositive cohort members. A peripheral blood sample was collected from each donor, and TCR beta sequencing was performed on peripheral blood mononuclear cells. The Qiagen DNeasy Blood Extraction Kit was used to extract genomic DNA from the blood cell samples. The clonotype originates from a man in his thirties or forties in good health and CMV-seropositive. Here the chain combines TRBV6-5 and TRBJ1-2, with no confident D gene call. The source material was PBMCs. CDR3 reads: CASSPGYSYGYTF. In nucleotide form, the sequence is TGTGCCAGCAGTCCCGGGTACTCATATGGCTACACCTTC.